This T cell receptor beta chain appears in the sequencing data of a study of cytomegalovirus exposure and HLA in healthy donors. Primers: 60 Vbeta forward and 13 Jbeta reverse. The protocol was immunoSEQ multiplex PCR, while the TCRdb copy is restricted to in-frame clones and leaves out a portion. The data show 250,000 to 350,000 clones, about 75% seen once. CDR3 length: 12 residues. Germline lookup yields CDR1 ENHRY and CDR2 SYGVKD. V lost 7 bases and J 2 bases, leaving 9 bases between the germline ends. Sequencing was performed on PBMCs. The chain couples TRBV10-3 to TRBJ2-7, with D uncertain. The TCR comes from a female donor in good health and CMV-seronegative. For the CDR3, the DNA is TGTGCCATCACTCCCGACACCTACGAGCAGTACTTC. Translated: CAITPDTYEQYF.